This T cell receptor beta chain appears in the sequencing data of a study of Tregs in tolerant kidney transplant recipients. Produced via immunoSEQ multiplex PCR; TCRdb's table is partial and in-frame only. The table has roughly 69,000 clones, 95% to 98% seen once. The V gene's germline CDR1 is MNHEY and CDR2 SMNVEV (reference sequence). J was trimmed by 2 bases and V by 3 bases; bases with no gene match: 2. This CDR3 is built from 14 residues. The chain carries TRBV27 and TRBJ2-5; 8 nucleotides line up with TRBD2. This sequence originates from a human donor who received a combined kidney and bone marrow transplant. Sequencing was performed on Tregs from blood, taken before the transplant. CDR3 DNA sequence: TGTGCCAGCAGTTTCGGGACTAGTCAAGAGACCCAGTACTTC. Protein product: CASSFGTSQETQYF.